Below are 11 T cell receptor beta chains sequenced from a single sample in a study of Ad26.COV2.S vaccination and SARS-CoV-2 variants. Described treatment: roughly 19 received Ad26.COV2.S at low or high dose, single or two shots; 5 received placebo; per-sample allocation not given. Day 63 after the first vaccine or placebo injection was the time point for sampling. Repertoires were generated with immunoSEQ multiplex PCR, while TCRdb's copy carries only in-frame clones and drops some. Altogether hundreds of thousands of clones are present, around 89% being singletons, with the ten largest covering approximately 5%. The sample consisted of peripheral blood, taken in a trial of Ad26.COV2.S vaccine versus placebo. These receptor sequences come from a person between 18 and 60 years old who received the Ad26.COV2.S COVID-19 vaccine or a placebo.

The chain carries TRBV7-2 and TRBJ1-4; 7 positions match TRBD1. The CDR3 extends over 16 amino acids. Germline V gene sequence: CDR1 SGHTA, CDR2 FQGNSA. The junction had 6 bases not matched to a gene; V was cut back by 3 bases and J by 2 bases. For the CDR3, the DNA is TGTGCCAGCAGCTTGTATGGGACAGCTACTAATGAAAAACTGTTTTTT. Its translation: CASSLYGTATNEKLFF.

The CDR3 sequence: CSAGTDTQYF. The CDR3 coding sequence is TGCAGCGCCGGCACAGATACGCAGTATTTT. The chain couples TRBV29-1 to TRBJ2-3; D is ambiguous. V was pared by 7 bases and J by 1 base, with 3 bases between. Per germline, CDR1 SQVTM and CDR2 ANQGSEA. This CDR3 has 10 amino acids.

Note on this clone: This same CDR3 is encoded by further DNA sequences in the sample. The CDR3 loop reads CASSLERVTDTQYF. DNA of the CDR3: TGCGCCAGCAGCTTGGAGCGGGTGACAGATACGCAGTATTTT. V usage is TRBV5-1 and J usage is TRBJ2-3, with D perhaps matching TRBD2 (6 bases). The CDR3 spans 14 residues. V was shortened by 0 bases and J by 3 bases, with 8 bases between the two germline ends. CDR1 is SGHRS and CDR2 is YFSETQ in the germline V gene.

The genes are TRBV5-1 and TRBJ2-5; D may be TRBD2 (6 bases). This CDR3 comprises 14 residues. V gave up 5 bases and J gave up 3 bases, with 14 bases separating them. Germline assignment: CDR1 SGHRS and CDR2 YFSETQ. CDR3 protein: CASRTGEQKETQYF. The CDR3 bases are TGCGCCAGCAGAACGGGGGAACAAAAAGAGACCCAGTACTTC.

CDR3 sequence reads: CATSRDRDTGGYTF. Here the CDR3 DNA reads TGTGCCACCAGCAGAGACAGGGACACGGGAGGCTACACCTTC. The chain joins TRBV15 to TRBJ1-2, with a weak D call TRBD1 (6 bases). Per germline, CDR1 LNHNV and CDR2 YYDKDF (reference sequence). The CDR3 has 14 amino acids. Trimming took off 0 bases at V and 8 bases at J, with 13 bases between the two ends.

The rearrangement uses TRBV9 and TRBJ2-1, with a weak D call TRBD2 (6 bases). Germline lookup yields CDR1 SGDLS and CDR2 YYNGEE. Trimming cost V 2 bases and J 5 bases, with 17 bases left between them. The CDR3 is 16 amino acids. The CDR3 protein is CASSVDGGGRNNEQFF. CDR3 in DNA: TGTGCCAGCAGCGTTGATGGAGGAGGGAGAAACAATGAGCAGTTCTTC.

The CDR3 DNA is TGTGCCAGCAGCCCCGGACTAGCGGGGGGGGAGCTGTTTTTT. This translates into CASSPGLAGGELFF. The V gene is TRBV4-2, the J gene TRBJ2-2; 12 bases line up with TRBD2. Looked up from germline, CDR1 is LGHNA and CDR2 is YNFKEQ. V gave up 4 bases and J gave up 8 bases; unmatched junction bases: 2. The CDR3 runs to 14 residues.

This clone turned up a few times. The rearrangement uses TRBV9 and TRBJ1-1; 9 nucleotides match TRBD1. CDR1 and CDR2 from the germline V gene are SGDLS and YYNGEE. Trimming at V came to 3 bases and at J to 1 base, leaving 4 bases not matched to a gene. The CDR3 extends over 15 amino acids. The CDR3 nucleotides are TGTGCCAGCAGCGCCACGACAGGGGGGAACACTGAAGCTTTCTTT. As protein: CASSATTGGNTEAFF.

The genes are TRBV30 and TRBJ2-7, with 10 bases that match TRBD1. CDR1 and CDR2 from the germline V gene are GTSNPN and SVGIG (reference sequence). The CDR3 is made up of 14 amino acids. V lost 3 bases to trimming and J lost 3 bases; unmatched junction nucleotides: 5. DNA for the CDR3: TGTGCCTGGAGGAGCCGGGACAGGGGCTACGAGCAGTACTTC. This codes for CAWRSRDRGYEQYF.

The CDR3 spells CASSSSSGLRGELFF. CDR3 nucleotide sequence: TGTGCCAGCAGCTCCTCTAGTGGGCTACGCGGGGAGCTGTTTTTT. The gene calls are TRBV7-6 and TRBJ2-2; D uncertain. V lost 4 bases and J lost 7, with 16 bases in between. This CDR3 is built from 15 residues. From germline, CDR1 is SGHVS and CDR2 FNYEAQ.

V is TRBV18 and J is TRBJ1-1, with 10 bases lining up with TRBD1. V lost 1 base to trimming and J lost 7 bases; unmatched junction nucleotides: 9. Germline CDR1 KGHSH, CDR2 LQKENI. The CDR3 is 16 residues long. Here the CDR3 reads CASSPRGDRGGGEAFF. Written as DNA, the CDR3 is TGTGCCAGCTCACCACGCGGGGACAGGGGCGGCGGTGAAGCTTTCTTT.